This T cell receptor (beta chain) emerged from a study of CD4 T cell repertoires in COVID-19. This clone has a handful of counts. Sequencing was done directly on freshly isolated, uncultured memory T cells. Repertoires were generated with immunoSEQ multiplex PCR, while TCRdb's copy carries only in-frame clones and drops some. The repertoire consists of approximately 79,000 clones, with 83% occurring once and the leading ten covering roughly 0.58%. The CDR3 has 17 residues. V dropped 4 bases and J dropped 0 bases, with 20 bases sitting between them. Germline CDR1 and CDR2: SGHRS and YFSETQ. The clonotype originates from a human donor who had COVID-19. The J gene is TRBJ2-7, the V gene TRBV5-1; TRBD2 might be the D (5 bases). Material: CD4+ T cells from peripheral blood, obtained after recovery from COVID-19. CDR3 DNA: TGCGCCAGCAGCCCCAGCGGCTACCTCAGGAGCTCCTACGAGCAGTACTTC. This gives the protein CASSPSGYLRSSYEQYF.